One sample yielded the 9 T cell receptor beta chains listed below, sequenced in a study of cytotoxic CD8 clonotypes in ibrutinib-treated CLL. Data came from immunoSEQ multiplex PCR; TCRdb stores just in-frame clones and leaves some out. The data hold 200,000 or so clones, with 60% to 80% observed a single time. The starting material was PBMCs, obtained after 12 months of ibrutinib treatment. The receptors come from a human donor with chronic lymphocytic leukemia.

The chain joins TRBV15 to TRBJ2-7; 8 bases are shared with TRBD2. Looked up from germline, CDR1 is LNHNV and CDR2 is YYDKDF (reference sequence). The J segment lost 5 bases and the V segment lost 0 bases, leaving 6 bases of the junction unmatched. There are 15 residues in the CDR3. CDR3 region: CATSRDRGGIDEQYF. The CDR3, as DNA: TGTGCCACCAGCAGAGATCGGGGGGGCATCGACGAGCAGTACTTC.

This clone occurred once. The V call is TRBV7-9, the J call TRBJ1-5; the D gene is possibly TRBD1 (6 bases). CDR1 is SEHNR and CDR2 is FQNEAQ in the germline V gene (reference sequence). V lost 1 base and J lost 4, with 14 bases in between. The CDR3 covers 16 residues. The CDR3 reads CASSLGVSGENQPQHF. CDR3 in DNA: TGTGCCAGCAGCTTAGGAGTTTCAGGGGAGAATCAGCCCCAGCATTTT.

In its sample, this clone was seen a few times. V gene TRBV30 combines with J gene TRBJ2-3, with 13 bases that match TRBD2. The CDR3 contains 16 residues. Germline V gene lookup returns CDR1 GTSNPN and CDR2 SVGIG (reference sequence). After removal of 1 base from V and 4 bases from J, the junction contained 5 bases not matched to a gene. The CDR3 is CAWSGTSGRGSDTQYF. The CDR3 bases are TGTGCCTGGAGTGGGACTAGCGGGAGAGGGTCAGATACGCAGTATTTT.

The rearrangement uses TRBV30 and TRBJ1-5, with 11 bases fitting TRBD1. The V and J ends lost 2 bases and 7 bases, in that order; junction bases with no gene match: 7. The CDR3 consists of 15 residues. The V gene's germline CDR1 is GTSNPN and CDR2 SVGIG (reference sequence). The CDR3 bases are TGTGCCTGGAGTCTTCGGACAGGGGGCCGACAGCCCCAGCATTTT. It codes for CAWSLRTGGRQPQHF.

In this sample, this clone turned up a few times. This chain joins TRBV9 and TRBJ1-1; a weak D match, TRBD1 (5 bases). Trimming took off 0 bases at V and 5 bases at J, with 20 bases between the two ends. The germline CDR1 and CDR2 sequences are SGDLS and YYNGEE. The CDR3 has 17 amino acids. The CDR3 here is CASSVGSRVTRGTEAFF. The CDR3 DNA is TGTGCCAGCAGCGTAGGATCCAGGGTTACGCGAGGGACTGAAGCTTTCTTT.

The chain carries TRBV7-2 and TRBJ2-7, with D perhaps TRBD2 (5 bases). From germline, CDR1 is SGHTA and CDR2 FQGNSA. Trimming took 4 bases from V and 6 from J, leaving 19 bases between them. The CDR3 runs to 15 residues. Here the CDR3 reads CASSSTRYQVSEQYF. The CDR3, as DNA: TGTGCCAGCAGCTCAACTAGGTATCAGGTCTCCGAGCAGTACTTC.

This clone was picked up many times. The chain carries TRBV30 and TRBJ2-1; 10 nucleotides agree with TRBD2. Germline-derived CDR1 and CDR2 are GTSNPN and SVGIG (reference sequence). CDR3 length: 16 amino acids. V dropped 3 bases and J dropped 3; count of bases not matched to a gene: 8. As DNA, the CDR3 is TGTGCCTGGAGCGCCCCGGGACTAGCGTTCTACAATGAGCAGTTCTTC. As protein: CAWSAPGLAFYNEQFF.

The sample holds a few counts of this clone. This sequence joins TRBV30 and TRBJ1-5, with D unclear. Germline CDR1 is GTSNPN and CDR2 is SVGIG (reference sequence). Trimming removed 2 bases at V and 9 bases at J, with 14 bases between. This CDR3 has 13 residues. The CDR3 reads CAWSRRTVWPQHF. CDR3 bases: TGTGCCTGGAGTAGGAGGACTGTTTGGCCCCAGCATTTT.

The chain recombines TRBV19 with TRBJ1-6; 8 bases are a match to TRBD1. V lost 10 bases to trimming and J lost 2 bases; unmatched junction nucleotides: 16. Germline values: CDR1 LNHDA, CDR2 SQIVND (reference sequence). CDR3 length equals 18 residues. CDR3 bases: TGTGCCACCCAAGGGGGACAGGTCCACCCCCCCTATAATTCACCCCTCCACTTT. Amino acids: CATQGGQVHPPYNSPLHF.